Following are 17 T cell receptor beta chains from one sample sequenced in a study of neoadjuvant anti-PD-1 for oral cavity cancer. The protocol was immunoSEQ multiplex PCR, while the TCRdb copy is restricted to in-frame clones and leaves out a portion. The repertoire holds 13,000 to 15,000 clones, with approximately 67% as singletons. This sample comprised PBMCs, obtained before nivolumab (anti-PD-1) treatment. Receptors were obtained from a person between 35 and 79 years old with oral cavity squamous cell carcinoma.

This sequence joins TRBV27 and TRBJ2-1, with TRBD2 matching over 12 bases. V dropped 8 bases and J dropped 5; count of bases not matched to a gene: 4. This CDR3 is built from 14 residues. The germline gives CDR1 MNHEY, CDR2 SMNVEV (reference sequence). Here the CDR3 DNA reads TGTGCCAGCTTGGGACTAGCGGGCAACAATGAGCAGTTCTTC. This gives the protein CASLGLAGNNEQFF.

This clone showed up just a few times. V is TRBV19 and J is TRBJ1-1; D remains unclear. The ends were cut back, 5 bases at V and 1 base at J, with 8 bases in the middle. The CDR3 is made up of 13 amino acids. Germline V lookup: CDR1 LNHDA, CDR2 SQIVND (reference sequence). The CDR3 here is CASSDSANTEAFF. The DNA for the CDR3 is TGTGCCAGTAGTGACTCGGCGAACACTGAAGCTTTCTTT.

The chain has TRBV5-1 and TRBJ2-3, with D possibly matching TRBD2 (7 bases). V lost 4 bases to trimming and J lost 1 base, with 10 bases between them. The CDR3 is 14 amino acids. In germline, CDR1 is SGHRS, CDR2 YFSETQ. CDR3 in amino acids: CASSGGAGTDTQYF. The DNA for the CDR3 is TGCGCCAGCAGCGGGGGGGCCGGCACAGATACGCAGTATTTT.

The gene calls are TRBV21-1 and TRBJ2-4. TRBV21-1 is flagged as a pseudogene. CDR3 length: 16 amino acids. Here the CDR3 DNA reads TGTGCCAGCAGCAAAGGAGGGGCCAGGCCCCCCAACATTCAGTACTTC. Its translation is CASSKGGARPPNIQYF.

The chain employs TRBV28 and TRBJ1-3; D perhaps matches TRBD1 (6 bases). V dropped 6 bases and J dropped 0 bases, with 12 bases sitting between them. CDR1 and CDR2 from the germline V gene are MDHEN and SYDVKM. The CDR3 spans 15 residues. The chain's CDR3 is CASRQTGSSGNTIYF. CDR3 bases: TGTGCCAGCAGACAAACAGGGAGCTCTGGAAACACCATATATTTT.

The chain is built from TRBV13 and TRBJ1-6, with 8 nucleotides matching TRBD1. Germline V gene sequence: CDR1 PRHDT, CDR2 FYEKMQ (reference sequence). CDR3 length: 15 residues. The V gene end was trimmed by 4 bases and the J gene end by 5 bases; junction bases not matched to a gene: 4. As DNA, the CDR3 is TGTGCCAGCAGCTCCGGACAGGGACATAATTCACCCCTCCACTTT. Translation gives CASSSGQGHNSPLHF.

This clone has just a few counts. The chain uses TRBV28 and TRBJ2-1; 7 positions agree with TRBD2. V shed 6 bases and J 4 bases; nucleotides not matched to a gene: 6. The germline V gene encodes CDR1 MDHEN and CDR2 SYDVKM. This CDR3 contains 14 residues. This CDR3 is CASSEAGVYNEQFF. The CDR3 DNA reads TGTGCCAGCAGCGAGGCGGGAGTATACAATGAGCAGTTCTTC.

The table lists this clone with a few counts. The V gene is TRBV9, the J gene TRBJ2-7, with TRBD2 matching 8 bases. The germline V gene encodes CDR1 SGDLS and CDR2 YYNGEE. J lost 5 bases, V lost 3 bases, and 7 bases had no gene match. The CDR3 sequence is 14 residues long. The CDR3 DNA reads TGTGCCAGCAGCGCCCAGGGACTAGAACACGAGCAGTACTTC. As protein: CASSAQGLEHEQYF.

The V and J genes are TRBV6-5 and TRBJ1-3, with D uncertain. The germline V gene encodes CDR1 MNHEY and CDR2 SVGAGI. Deletions cut 0 bases from V and 0 bases from J, with 9 bases between. This CDR3 contains 16 residues. This CDR3 is CASSYSPGSSGNTIYF. In DNA, the CDR3 is TGTGCCAGCAGTTACTCTCCAGGTTCCTCTGGAAACACCATATATTTT.

There are a few counts of this clone. The gene calls are TRBV10-3 and TRBJ2-7; D uncertain. The CDR3 totals 16 residues. Trimming shortened V by 2 bases and J by 0 bases, and 14 bases separated the two germline ends. CDR1 is ENHRY, CDR2 SYGVKD, per germline. The CDR3 protein is CAISENRLRSSYEQYF. CDR3 DNA: TGTGCCATCAGTGAGAATCGTCTAAGGAGCTCCTACGAGCAGTACTTC.

The chain joins TRBV7-9 to TRBJ2-1; TRBD2 agrees at 9 bases. The CDR3 consists of 19 residues. V gave up 0 bases and J gave up 0 bases; unmatched junction bases: 9. Germline V gene sequence: CDR1 SEHNR, CDR2 FQNEAQ (reference sequence). The chain's CDR3 is CASSLARLADVSSYNEQFF. The CDR3 DNA follows: TGTGCCAGCAGCTTAGCTCGACTAGCGGATGTGAGCTCCTACAATGAGCAGTTCTTC. Full variable domain (rest looked up from reference TRBV7-9 and TRBJ2-1): DTGVSQNPRHKITKRGQNVTFRCDPISEHNRLYWYRQTLGQGPEFLTYFQNEAQLEKSRLLSDRFSAERPKGSFSTLEIQRTEQGDSAMYLCASSLARLADVSSYNEQFFGPGTRLTVL.

This rearrangement joins TRBV13 to TRBJ2-2; possible D gene TRBD2, 5 bases. V gave up 5 bases and J gave up 5 bases, with 18 bases separating them. Germline CDR1 PRHDT, CDR2 FYEKMQ (reference sequence). This CDR3 is 16 amino acids long. CDR3 coding DNA: TGTGCCAGCAGCCCTAGCACCATAGGACGGACCGGGGAGCTGTTTTTT. It is translated as CASSPSTIGRTGELFF.

The chain uses TRBV5-1 and TRBJ1-1; 7 bases fit TRBD1. This CDR3 contains 14 residues. V shed 3 bases, J shed 6 bases, and the junction held 8 bases outside the gene matches. Germline lookup yields CDR1 SGHRS and CDR2 YFSETQ. CDR3 in DNA: TGCGCCAGCAGCTCCAAGAGGGGGCACGCTGAAGCTTTCTTT. Amino acid sequence: CASSSKRGHAEAFF.

This clone was counted only a few times. This chain uses TRBV11-2 with TRBJ2-7; 11 bases match TRBD2. The CDR3 contains 15 residues. Trimming cost V 2 bases and J 1 base; bases outside gene matches: 1. Germline CDR1 SGHAT, CDR2 FQNNGV. The CDR3 DNA sequence: TGTGCCAGCAGCTTACGACTAGCGGGATCCTACGAGCAGTACTTC. Amino acid sequence: CASSLRLAGSYEQYF.

This clone was seen a handful of times. The genes are TRBV6-5 and TRBJ2-2; 7 positions agree with TRBD1. This CDR3 comprises 13 residues. V gave up 6 bases and J gave up 4 bases; unmatched junction bases: 2. Germline assignment: CDR1 MNHEY and CDR2 SVGAGI. CDR3 bases: TGTGCCAGCAGCAACAGGGGCACCGGGGAGCTGTTTTTT. It specifies CASSNRGTGELFF.

The rearrangement uses TRBV6-1 and TRBJ1-5, with D uncertain. The germline gives CDR1 MNHNS, CDR2 SASEGT. V was shortened by 5 bases and J by 4 bases, with 6 bases between the two germline ends. This CDR3 is built from 12 residues. The CDR3 DNA reads TGTGCCAGCAGTAACTTTAATCAGCCCCAGCATTTT. Its protein is CASSNFNQPQHF.

The chain couples TRBV2 to TRBJ2-1, with D possibly TRBD2 on 5 matching bases. The CDR3 length is 14 residues. Between the trimmed V and J ends, which lost 3 bases and 6 bases, there was a span of 12 bases. Germline values: CDR1 SNHLY, CDR2 FYNNEI. The CDR3 DNA reads as TGTGCCAGCAGTGAGGACCGGCGGGTCAATGAGCAGTTCTTC. Protein: CASSEDRRVNEQFF.